The sequence of this T cell receptor beta chain was determined in a study of PD-L1 blockade in urothelial cancer. The wider study: Before enrollment, 0 to 3 chemotherapy regimens had been given to patients. At 3 weeks after treatment start (second dose) and again at 6 weeks, blood was analyzed. Median blood clonality was around 0.074, with more than 75,000 unique TCRs.

The sample's time point: peripheral blood 6 weeks after treatment start. Metastatic or locally advanced urothelial carcinoma was present in the patients. Assay used: immunoSEQ multiplex PCR; TCRdb lists only in-frame clones, some missing. This sample carries under 70,000 clones, about 90% of them seen once, and the ten largest clones take about 11%. The CDR3 length is 17 residues. Per germline, CDR1 SGHVS and CDR2 FNYEAQ. With 3 bases clipped from V and 4 bases from J, the junction kept 8 bases outside the gene matches. The sequence came from a man in his 60s with urothelial cancer. The chain combines TRBV7-6 with TRBJ1-6; 8 nucleotides agree with TRBD1. Sequencing used PBMCs, obtained around atezolizumab (anti-PD-L1) treatment. CDR3 DNA sequence: TGTGCCAGCAGCTTGTCAGGGGGCTCTCTTTATAATTCACCCCTCCACTTT. Translation gives CASSLSGGSLYNSPLHF. Together with reference TRBV7-6 and TRBJ1-6, the CDR3 gives the full variable domain: GAGVSQSPRYKVTKRGQDVALRCDPISGHVSLYWYRQALGQGPEFLTYFNYEAQQDKSGLPNDRFSAERPEGSISTLTIQRTEQRDSAMYRCASSLSGGSLYNSPLHFGNGTRLTVT.